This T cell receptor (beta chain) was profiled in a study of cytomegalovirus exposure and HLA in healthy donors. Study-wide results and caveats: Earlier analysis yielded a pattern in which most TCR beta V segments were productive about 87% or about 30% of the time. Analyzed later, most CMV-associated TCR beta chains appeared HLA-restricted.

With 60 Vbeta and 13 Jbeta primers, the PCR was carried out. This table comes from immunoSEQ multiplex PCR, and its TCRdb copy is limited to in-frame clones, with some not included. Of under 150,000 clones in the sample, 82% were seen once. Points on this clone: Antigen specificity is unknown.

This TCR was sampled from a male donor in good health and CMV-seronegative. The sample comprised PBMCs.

The CDR3 DNA reads as TGCGCCAGCAGCCAAGATGGGAGGTTCGAGGGCACAGATACGCAGTATTTT. Translated, it gives CASSQDGRFEGTDTQYF. The chain couples TRBV4-3 to TRBJ2-3, with D perhaps matching TRBD2 (6 bases). CDR3 length: 17 residues. Germline CDR1 LGHNA, CDR2 YSLEER. Trimming pared 0 bases from V and 1 base from J, leaving 14 bases between.